Following are 22 T cell receptor beta chains from one sample sequenced in a study of radiation and T cells in renal cell carcinoma. Sequencing was performed with immunoSEQ multiplex PCR; in TCRdb, only in-frame clones are kept and a portion is missing. The sample gives tens of thousands of clones, roughly 80% of which show up once; around 30% is in the top ten. As for time point: blood 2 weeks post-SBRT. Treatment noted: 15 Gy SBRT to primary tumor, nephrectomy 4 weeks later. Sequencing used blood, obtained from a patient whose treatment included radiotherapy and nephrectomy. Receptor source: a woman aged 70-85 years with renal cell carcinoma.

Written as DNA, the CDR3 is TGTGCCAGCAGTCGGACTAGCGGGGCCACCGGGGAGCTGTTTTTT. Protein: CASSRTSGATGELFF. The rearrangement links TRBV6-5 to TRBJ2-2; 12 nucleotides match TRBD2. Germline lookup yields CDR1 MNHEY and CDR2 SVGAGI. The CDR3 is 15 amino acids. Losses at the gene ends were 5 bases for V and 4 bases for J; bases not matched to a gene: 2.

For this clone: This is likely an artifact of a read error, given a far larger clone one base away. This chain joins TRBV7-2 and TRBJ2-7, with TRBD1 matching over 8 bases. Germline CDR1 SGHTA, CDR2 FQGNSA. J was trimmed by 3 bases and V by 3 bases; bases with no gene match: 1. The CDR3 runs to 13 residues. CDR3 sequence reads: CASSFGQGYEQYF. The CDR3 DNA sequence: TGTGCCAGCAGCTTCGGACAGGGCTACGAGCAGTACTTC.

In this sample, this clone turned up a few times. The chain couples TRBV21-1 to TRBJ2-1; the table's D call, TRBD2, was not checked against the DNA. TRBV21-1 is a known pseudogene. CDR3 length equals 19 residues. The CDR3: CASSKKIPLAGGSYNEQFF. CDR3 nucleotides: TGTGCCAGCAGCAAAAAGATCCCCTTAGCGGGAGGAAGCTACAATGAGCAGTTCTTC.

CDR3 DNA sequence: TGTGCCAGCACGACAGGCGAAAGGGCACCCCTCCACTTT. Amino acids: CASTTGERAPLHF. The gene calls are TRBV2 and TRBJ1-6; D is perhaps TRBD1 (6 bases). Per germline, CDR1 SNHLY and CDR2 FYNNEI. The CDR3 loop spans 13 amino acids. V lost 7 bases to trimming and J lost 11 bases, with 15 bases between them.

J is TRBJ1-2 and V is TRBV7-6; 11 bases map to TRBD1. The germline CDR1 and CDR2 sequences are SGHVS and FNYEAQ. V was pared by 4 bases and J by 3 bases, with 4 bases of the junction left unmatched. The CDR3 totals 15 residues. The CDR3 coding sequence is TGTGCCAGCAGCTCGGGACAGGGGGAGGACTATGGCTACACCTTC. Translated, it gives CASSSGQGEDYGYTF.

This clone appeared once. The chain joins TRBV5-1 to TRBJ2-5, with TRBD1 identical over 11 bases. With V trimmed by 5 bases and J by 5 bases, 8 bases remained unmatched. CDR1 and CDR2 (germline): SGHRS, YFSETQ. This CDR3 contains 15 residues. In DNA form, the CDR3 reads TGCGCCAGCAGTGGACAGGGGGCAAGTGGCGAGACCCAGTACTTC. Translating it yields CASSGQGASGETQYF.

The rearrangement joins TRBV27 to TRBJ2-6; TRBD1 matches at 10 bases. Unmatched junction bases numbered 11, after V lost 10 bases and J lost 2 bases. Germline-derived CDR1 and CDR2 are MNHEY and SMNVEV (reference sequence). The CDR3 is made up of 17 amino acids. The DNA for the CDR3 is TGTGCCACTGGAGGGACAGGGGATTCGCCTGGGGCCAACGTCCTGACTTTC. This codes for CATGGTGDSPGANVLTF.

J is TRBJ1-2 and V is TRBV19; 7 bases align to TRBD1. After removal of 6 bases from V and 8 bases from J, the junction contained 12 bases not matched to a gene. Germline values: CDR1 LNHDA, CDR2 SQIVND (reference sequence). The CDR3 has 14 residues. In DNA form, the CDR3 reads TGTGCCAGTAGAGAGACAGGGAATTTGAACGGCTACACCTTC. It is translated as CASRETGNLNGYTF.

This clone was counted a few times. This chain connects TRBV18 to TRBJ2-1, with 9 bases identical to TRBD1. Per germline, CDR1 KGHSH and CDR2 LQKENI. The J segment lost 5 bases and the V segment lost 3 bases, leaving 5 bases of the junction unmatched. The CDR3 is 15 residues long. The CDR3 DNA sequence: TGTGCCAGCTCACCCAGGACAGGGGAGGACAATGAGCAGTTCTTC. Its protein is CASSPRTGEDNEQFF.

The V call is TRBV6-5, the J call TRBJ2-7; 7 nucleotides agree with TRBD2. Germline CDR1 reads MNHEY; CDR2 reads SVGAGI. This CDR3 has 13 residues. V lost 7 bases to trimming and J lost 11 bases; unmatched junction nucleotides: 14. CDR3: CASKVSARAGEYF. Written as DNA, the CDR3 is TGTGCCAGCAAAGTTAGCGCCCGTGCGGGAGAGTACTTC.

This clone was recorded only once. The V gene is TRBV18, the J gene TRBJ1-5; 8 nucleotides line up with TRBD1. The CDR3 totals 14 residues. V lost 5 bases, J lost 2 bases, and 2 bases stayed unmatched. CDR1 is KGHSH and CDR2 is LQKENI in the germline V gene. CDR3 sequence: CASSSGQGNQPQHF. DNA of the CDR3: TGTGCCAGCTCATCGGGACAGGGCAATCAGCCCCAGCATTTT.

CDR3 sequence reads: CASRRDLSSGANVLTF. CDR3 DNA: TGCGCCAGCAGAAGGGACCTTAGCTCTGGGGCCAACGTCCTGACTTTC. The chain combines TRBV5-1 with TRBJ2-6; possibly TRBD1 or TRBD2 for D (5 bases each). Trimming left V 5 bases short and J 0 bases short, with 12 bases between. The germline gives CDR1 SGHRS, CDR2 YFSETQ. The CDR3 consists of 16 residues.

V and J are TRBV12-5 and TRBJ2-2; 9 positions match TRBD1. The CDR3 is made up of 20 amino acids. V trimming: 0 bases; J trimming: 4 bases; junction bases outside the gene matches: 15. Germline V CDR1 and CDR2: LGHNT, FRNRAP. For the CDR3, the DNA is TGTGCTAGTGGTTTGGTACTGGTACAGGGGGCGCGGGGTATCACCGGGGAGCTGTTTTTT. Residues: CASGLVLVQGARGITGELFF.

This chain links TRBV18 with TRBJ2-4; D is ambiguous. Trimming removed 4 bases from V and 8 bases from J, with 15 bases in between. The CDR3 consists of 14 residues. Germline CDR1 is KGHSH and CDR2 is LQKENI. CDR3 nucleotides: TGTGCCAGCTCACTGGCGGCTGTTCAACACATTCAGTACTTC. This sequence encodes CASSLAAVQHIQYF.

J is TRBJ2-5 and V is TRBV19; TRBD2 agrees at 9 bases. The CDR3 has 16 residues. The V and J ends lost 2 bases and 5 bases, in that order; junction bases with no gene match: 9. Germline V gene data show CDR1 as LNHDA and CDR2 as SQIVND (reference sequence). The CDR3 here is CASSISLAGSRETQYF. The CDR3 nucleotides are TGTGCCAGTAGTATAAGCCTAGCGGGGAGTCGGGAGACCCAGTACTTC.

This clone occurred once. The rearrangement uses TRBV7-2 and TRBJ1-1; D gene ambiguous. V shed 5 bases and J shed 0 bases, with 10 bases lying between them. The germline CDR1 and CDR2 sequences are SGHTA and FQGNSA. The CDR3 loop spans 14 amino acids. CDR3 in amino acids: CASSPHSMNTEAFF. In DNA form, the CDR3 reads TGTGCCAGCAGCCCCCACAGTATGAACACTGAAGCTTTCTTT.

The chain uses TRBV5-4 and TRBJ2-5; TRBD2 agrees at 12 bases. Losses at the gene ends were 4 bases for V and 1 base for J; bases not matched to a gene: 2. CDR3 length equals 15 residues. The germline V gene encodes CDR1 SGHNT and CDR2 YYREEE (reference sequence). The DNA of the CDR3 is TGTGCCAGCAGCCTGGGACTAGCGGGCCAAGAGACCCAGTACTTC. It specifies CASSLGLAGQETQYF. Supplemented by reference TRBV5-4 and TRBJ2-5, the full variable domain reads ETGVTQSPTHLIKTRGQQVTLRCSSQSGHNTVSWYQQALGQGPQFIFQYYREEENGRGNFPPRFSGLQFPNYSSELNVNALELDDSALYLCASSLGLAGQETQYFGPGTRLLVL.

The rearrangement joins TRBV5-1 to TRBJ2-7, with unresolved D. Germline CDR1 reads SGHRS; CDR2 reads YFSETQ. The V end lost 0 bases, the J end lost 2 bases, and 15 bases lay between the germline ends. The CDR3 extends over 16 amino acids. CDR3 coding DNA: TGCGCCAGCAGCTTGGACGTCCCCCACCCACCCTACGAGCAGTACTTC. Translated, it gives CASSLDVPHPPYEQYF.

The chain links TRBV6-1 to TRBJ2-3; 16 nucleotides match TRBD2. With 6 bases clipped from V and 9 bases from J, the junction kept 6 bases outside the gene matches. From germline, CDR1 is MNHNS and CDR2 SASEGT. The CDR3 is 15 amino acids. In nucleotides, the CDR3 is TGTGCCAGCAGGGCCGGGACTAGCGGGGGGGAAACGCAGTATTTT. Translated, it gives CASRAGTSGGETQYF.

This rearrangement joins TRBV5-1 to TRBJ1-6; D unresolved. Germline CDR1 reads SGHRS; CDR2 reads YFSETQ. V lost 4 bases, J lost 8 bases, and 10 bases lay in between. The CDR3 runs 13 residues. Here the CDR3 reads CASSKGFDSPLHF. The CDR3, as DNA: TGCGCCAGCAGCAAAGGGTTCGATTCACCCCTCCACTTT.

This chain joins TRBV5-4 and TRBJ1-6; 8 nucleotides agree with TRBD1. Germline CDR1 is SGHNT and CDR2 is YYREEE (reference sequence). The CDR3 is made up of 13 amino acids. V gave up 3 bases and J gave up 11 bases; unmatched junction bases: 4. The CDR3 DNA sequence: TGTGCCAGCAGCTATACAGGGGGAGCACCCCTCCACTTT. Translated, it gives CASSYTGGAPLHF.

This clone was seen just once. For the CDR3, the DNA is TGTGCCAGCAGTAGCGCCGGGACAGGACCCTACGAGCAGTACTTC. As protein: CASSSAGTGPYEQYF. The chain joins TRBV6-1 to TRBJ2-7; 8 bases are shared with TRBD1. The CDR3 sequence is 15 residues long. Germline V gene lookup returns CDR1 MNHNS and CDR2 SASEGT. Germline trimming cut 5 bases from V and 2 bases from J; bases unmatched to any gene: 8.